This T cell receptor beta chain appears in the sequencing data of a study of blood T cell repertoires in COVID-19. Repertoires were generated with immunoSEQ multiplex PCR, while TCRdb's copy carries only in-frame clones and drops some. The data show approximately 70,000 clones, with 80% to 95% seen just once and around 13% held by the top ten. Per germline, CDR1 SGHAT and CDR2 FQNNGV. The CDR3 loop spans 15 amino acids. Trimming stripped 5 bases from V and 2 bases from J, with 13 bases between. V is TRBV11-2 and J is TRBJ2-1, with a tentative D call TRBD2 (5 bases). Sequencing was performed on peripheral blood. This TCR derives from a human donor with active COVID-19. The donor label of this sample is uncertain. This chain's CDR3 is CASSRSSGPYNEQFF. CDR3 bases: TGTGCCAGCAGCCGGTCCAGCGGTCCCTACAATGAGCAGTTCTTC.